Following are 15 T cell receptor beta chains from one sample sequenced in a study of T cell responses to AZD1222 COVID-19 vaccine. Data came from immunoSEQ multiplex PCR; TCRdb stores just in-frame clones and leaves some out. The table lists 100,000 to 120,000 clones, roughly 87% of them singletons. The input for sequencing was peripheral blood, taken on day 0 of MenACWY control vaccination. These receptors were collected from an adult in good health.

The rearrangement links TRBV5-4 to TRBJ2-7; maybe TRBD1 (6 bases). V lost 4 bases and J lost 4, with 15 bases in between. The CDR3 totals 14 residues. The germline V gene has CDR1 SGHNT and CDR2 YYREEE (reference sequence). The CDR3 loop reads CASSQRSGVYEQYF. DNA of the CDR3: TGTGCCAGCAGCCAAAGATCAGGGGTTTACGAGCAGTACTTC.

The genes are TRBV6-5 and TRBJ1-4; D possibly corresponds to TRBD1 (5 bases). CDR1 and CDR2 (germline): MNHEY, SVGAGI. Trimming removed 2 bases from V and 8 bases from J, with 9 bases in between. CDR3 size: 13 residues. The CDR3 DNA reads TGTGCCAGCAGTTACGGGGGGAGCGAAAAACTGTTTTTT. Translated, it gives CASSYGGSEKLFF.

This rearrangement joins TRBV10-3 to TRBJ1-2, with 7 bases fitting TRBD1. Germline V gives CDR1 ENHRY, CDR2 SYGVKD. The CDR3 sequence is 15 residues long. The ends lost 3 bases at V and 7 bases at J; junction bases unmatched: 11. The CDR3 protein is CAISDPQGGPSGYTF. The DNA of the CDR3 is TGTGCCATCAGTGACCCTCAGGGGGGACCCTCTGGCTACACCTTC.

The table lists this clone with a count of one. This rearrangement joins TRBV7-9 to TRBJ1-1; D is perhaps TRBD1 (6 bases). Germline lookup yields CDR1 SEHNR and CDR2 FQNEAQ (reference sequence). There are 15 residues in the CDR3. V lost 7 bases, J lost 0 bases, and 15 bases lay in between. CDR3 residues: CASTRGGGLNTEAFF. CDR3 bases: TGTGCCAGCACCCGAGGGGGGGGGCTGAACACTGAAGCTTTCTTT.

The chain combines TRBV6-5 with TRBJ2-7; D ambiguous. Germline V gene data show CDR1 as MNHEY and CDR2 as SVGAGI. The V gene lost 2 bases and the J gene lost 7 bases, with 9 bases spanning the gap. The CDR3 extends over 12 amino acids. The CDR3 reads CASSYRGWEQYF. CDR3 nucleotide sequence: TGTGCCAGCAGTTACCGTGGTTGGGAGCAGTACTTC.

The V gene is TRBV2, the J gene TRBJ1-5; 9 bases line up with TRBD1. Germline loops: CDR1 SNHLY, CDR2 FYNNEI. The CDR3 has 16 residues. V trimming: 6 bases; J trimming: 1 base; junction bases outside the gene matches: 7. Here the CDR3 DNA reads TGTGCCAGCAGCGATACAGGGGGCGGAAGCAATCAGCCCCAGCATTTT. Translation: CASSDTGGGSNQPQHF. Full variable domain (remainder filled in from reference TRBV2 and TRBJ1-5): EPEVTQTPSHQVTQMGQEVILRCVPISNHLYFYWYRQILGQKVEFLVSFYNNEISEKSEIFDDQFSVERPDGSNFTLKIRSTKLEDSAMYFCASSDTGGGSNQPQHFGDGTRLSIL.

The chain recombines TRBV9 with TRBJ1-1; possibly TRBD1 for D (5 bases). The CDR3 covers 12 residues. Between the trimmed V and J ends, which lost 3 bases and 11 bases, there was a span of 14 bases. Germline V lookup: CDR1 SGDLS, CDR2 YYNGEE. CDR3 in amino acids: CASSEGTGRAFF. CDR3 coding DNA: TGTGCCAGCAGCGAGGGGACGGGCCGGGCTTTCTTT.

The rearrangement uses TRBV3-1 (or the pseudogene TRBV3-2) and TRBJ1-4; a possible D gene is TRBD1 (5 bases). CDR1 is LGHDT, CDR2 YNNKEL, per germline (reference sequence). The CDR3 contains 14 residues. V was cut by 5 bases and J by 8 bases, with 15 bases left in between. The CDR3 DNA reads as TGTGCCAGCAGCTCGCGGGACGCGGCGGAAAAACTGTTTTTT. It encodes CASSSRDAAEKLFF.

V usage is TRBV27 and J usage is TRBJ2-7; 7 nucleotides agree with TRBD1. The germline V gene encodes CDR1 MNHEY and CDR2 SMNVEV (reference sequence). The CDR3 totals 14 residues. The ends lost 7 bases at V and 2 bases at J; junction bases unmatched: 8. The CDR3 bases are TGTGCCAGCAAACAGGGGCGAGGAGCCTACGAGCAGTACTTC. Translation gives CASKQGRGAYEQYF.

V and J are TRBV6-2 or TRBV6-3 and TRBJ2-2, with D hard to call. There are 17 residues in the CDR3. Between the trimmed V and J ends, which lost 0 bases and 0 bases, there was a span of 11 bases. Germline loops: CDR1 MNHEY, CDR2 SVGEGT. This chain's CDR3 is CASSYSWRVTNTGELFF. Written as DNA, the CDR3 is TGTGCCAGCAGTTACTCCTGGCGAGTAACGAACACCGGGGAGCTGTTTTTT.

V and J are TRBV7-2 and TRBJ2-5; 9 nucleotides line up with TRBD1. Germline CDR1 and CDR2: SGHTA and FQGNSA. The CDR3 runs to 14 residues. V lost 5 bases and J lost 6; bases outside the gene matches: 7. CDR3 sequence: CASSPGQGGKTQYF. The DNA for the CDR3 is TGTGCCAGCAGCCCGGGACAGGGTGGGAAGACCCAGTACTTC.

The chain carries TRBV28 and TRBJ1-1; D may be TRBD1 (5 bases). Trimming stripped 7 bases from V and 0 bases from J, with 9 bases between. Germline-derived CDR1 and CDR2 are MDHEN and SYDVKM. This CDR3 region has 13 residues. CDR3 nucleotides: TGTGCCAGCACCGGACACCTGAACACTGAAGCTTTCTTT. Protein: CASTGHLNTEAFF.

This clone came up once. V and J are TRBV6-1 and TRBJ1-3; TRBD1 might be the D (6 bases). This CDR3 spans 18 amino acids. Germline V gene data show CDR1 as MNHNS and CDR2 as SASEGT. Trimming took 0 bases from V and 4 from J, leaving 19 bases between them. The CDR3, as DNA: TGTGCCAGCAGTGAAGCGATCCCTGGGACAAATAAGGGAAACACCATATATTTT. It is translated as CASSEAIPGTNKGNTIYF.

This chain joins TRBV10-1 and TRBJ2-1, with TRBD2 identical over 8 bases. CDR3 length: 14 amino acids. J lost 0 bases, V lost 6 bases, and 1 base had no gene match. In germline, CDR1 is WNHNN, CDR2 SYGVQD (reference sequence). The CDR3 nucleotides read TGCGCCAGCAGCAGCGGGGGCTCCTACAATGAGCAGTTCTTC. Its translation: CASSSGGSYNEQFF.

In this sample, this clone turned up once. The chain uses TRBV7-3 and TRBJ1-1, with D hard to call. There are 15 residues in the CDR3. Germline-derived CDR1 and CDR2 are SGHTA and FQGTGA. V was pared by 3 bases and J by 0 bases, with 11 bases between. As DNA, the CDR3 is TGTGCCAGCAGCTTGGGTATGGTAATGAACACTGAAGCTTTCTTT. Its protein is CASSLGMVMNTEAFF.